The sequence of this T cell receptor beta chain was determined in a study of blood T cell repertoires in COVID-19. The wider study: Acute-phase and convalescent COVID-19 samples originated in the United States, Italy and Spain.

Libraries were prepared by immunoSEQ multiplex PCR; TCRdb keeps only in-frame clonotypes and omits some of them. The sample has some 97,000 clones, just under 80% seen once. The CDR3 sequence is 14 residues long. Per the germline V gene, CDR1 is LNHDA and CDR2 is SQIVND (reference sequence). The trim removed 5 bases at V and 8 bases at J, leaving 10 bases unmatched. Sequencing input: peripheral blood. The sequence was obtained from a man between 65 and 79 years old with active or convalescent COVID-19. The genes are TRBV19 and TRBJ1-2; 8 bases map to TRBD1. The CDR3 DNA reads TGTGCCAGTAGTCCCAGGGGGCGGATTGGAGGCTACACCTTC. It translates to CASSPRGRIGGYTF.